This entry concerns a single T cell receptor (beta chain). The source of the sample is a study of blood T cell repertoires in COVID-19. This CDR3 contains 19 residues. The V segment lost 3 bases and the J segment 5 bases; nucleotides outside the gene matches: 15. The germline gives CDR1 SGHVS, CDR2 FQNEAQ. In the authors' workflow: Amplification of reference gene primers was used by the study to estimate nucleated cell counts. Produced via immunoSEQ multiplex PCR; TCRdb's table is partial and in-frame only. The D gene and trimming were derived from the DNA, and the V and J assignments and clone size from that table. The sample shows over 250,000 clones, about 89% of them seen only once.

This TCR came from a man in his fifties with acute or convalescent COVID-19. The sample was peripheral blood. J is TRBJ1-6 and V is TRBV7-8; 8 bases fit TRBD1. The CDR3 DNA sequence: TGTGCCAGCAGCTTTAGTTGGGCAGGGGGCTTGAGTAATAATTCACCCCTCCACTTT. Its translation: CASSFSWAGGLSNNSPLHF.